This TCR beta chain was sequenced for a study of CD8 T cells in ankylosing spondylitis. As the method for making TCR beta libraries, quantitative 5'-RACE with molecular barcodes was used. TCRdb ran MiXCR on the 5' RACE reads and lists one entry per CDR3 protein. The sample lists 250,000 to 350,000 distinct CDR3 sequences, about 19% occurring once. Study-wide findings and caveats: Disease-associated clonotypes exhibited CD8+ identity and were relatively infrequent in peripheral blood. In ankylosing spondylitis patients, matched synovial fluid reportedly showed significant enrichment of disease-linked clones.

This clonotype was found many times. As yet, its antigen is unknown. Germline CDR1 ENHRY, CDR2 SYGVKD. Germline trimming cut 5 bases from V and 0 bases from J; bases unmatched to any gene: 6. CDR3 length: 16 residues. The receptor comes from a male donor with ankylosing spondylitis or in good health (not recorded which). The chain is built from TRBV10-3 and TRBJ2-2; TRBD1 aligns across 7 bases. Sequenced input: blood, either unsorted or a sorted T cell fraction (not recorded which). CDR3 in DNA: TGTGCCATCAGTCGGGGACAGACAACGAACACCGGGGAGCTGTTTTTT. Protein: CAISRGQTTNTGELFF.